Here is one T cell receptor (beta chain) with its context. Its antigen remains unidentified. The treatment denotes: about 20 received Ad26.COV2.S at low or high dose, single or two shots; about 5 received placebo; per-sample allocation not given. Vaccine and placebo recipients were sampled on day 63 after the first injection. Libraries were prepared by immunoSEQ multiplex PCR; TCRdb keeps only in-frame clonotypes and omits some of them. The sample comprises some 390,000 clones, around 91% of which are singletons, and around 1.9% rests with the top ten. This record comes from a study of Ad26.COV2.S vaccination and SARS-CoV-2 variants. As for the study in general: Within the COV1001 Ad26.COV2.S trial arm, the donor was enrolled. Into the muscle, Ad26.COV2.S was dosed once or twice, 56 days apart. Study observations and caveats: Comparability of non-spike TCR breadth was observed across vaccine and placebo recipients. Reportedly, after vaccination the spike-specific CD8+ and CD4+ T cell responses displayed substantial breadth.

The germline gives CDR1 MDHEN, CDR2 SYDVKM. The CDR3 loop spans 13 amino acids. Unmatched junction bases numbered 11, after V lost 11 bases and J lost 7 bases. The clonotype originates from a person between 18 and 65 years old who received the Ad26.COV2.S COVID-19 vaccine or a placebo. This sample comprised peripheral blood, obtained in a trial of Ad26.COV2.S vaccine versus placebo. The V call is TRBV28, the J call TRBJ2-7; 10 positions agree with TRBD1. The CDR3 nucleotides read TGTGCCGCCTCCGGGACAGGGGCGGGGGAGCAGTACTTC. This sequence encodes CAASGTGAGEQYF.